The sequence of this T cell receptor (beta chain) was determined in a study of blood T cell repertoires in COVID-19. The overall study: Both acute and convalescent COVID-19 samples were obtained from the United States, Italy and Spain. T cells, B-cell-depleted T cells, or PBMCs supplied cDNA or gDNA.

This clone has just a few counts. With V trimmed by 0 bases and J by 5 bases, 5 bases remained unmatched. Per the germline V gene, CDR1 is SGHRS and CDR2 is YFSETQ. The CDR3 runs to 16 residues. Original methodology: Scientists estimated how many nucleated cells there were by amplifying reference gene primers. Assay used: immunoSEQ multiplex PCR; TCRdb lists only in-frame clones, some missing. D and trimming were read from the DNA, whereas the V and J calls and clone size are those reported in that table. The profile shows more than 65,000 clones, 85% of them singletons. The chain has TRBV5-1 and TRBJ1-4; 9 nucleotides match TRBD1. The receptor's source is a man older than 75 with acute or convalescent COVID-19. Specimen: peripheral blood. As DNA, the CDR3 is TGCGCCAGCAGCTTGGGAGGGACAGGGTACAATGAAAAACTGTTTTTT. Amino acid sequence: CASSLGGTGYNEKLFF.